What follows are 12 T cell receptor beta chains derived from one specimen sequenced in a study of blood T cell repertoires in COVID-19. TCRdb's copy holds only in-frame clones and misses some; the assay was immunoSEQ multiplex PCR. The sample yields some 180,000 clones, around 89% seen once. Sequenced: peripheral blood. These TCRs come from a middle-aged man who had recovered from COVID-19.

V is TRBV2 and J is TRBJ2-1; 13 nucleotides align to TRBD2. CDR3 length: 16 amino acids. Germline CDR1 reads SNHLY; CDR2 reads FYNNEI. V was clipped by 1 base and J by 4 bases; unmatched bases: 1. CDR3 sequence reads: CASSEEGLAGYNEQFF. The CDR3 DNA follows: TGTGCCAGCAGTGAAGAGGGACTAGCGGGATACAATGAGCAGTTCTTC.

This clone was counted a single time. The rearrangement links TRBV9 to TRBJ2-2; TRBD1 aligns across 8 bases. V shed 3 bases, J shed 4 bases, and the junction held 5 bases outside the gene matches. Per germline, CDR1 SGDLS and CDR2 YYNGEE. There are 15 residues in the CDR3. The CDR3 sequence: CASSERTGTTGELFF. The DNA for the CDR3 is TGTGCCAGCAGCGAGAGGACAGGGACCACCGGGGAGCTGTTTTTT.

This sequence joins TRBV23-1 and TRBJ2-3; possibly TRBD1 for D (5 bases). TRBV23-1 is an open reading frame whose function is uncertain. The V end lost 9 bases, the J end lost 1 base, and 17 bases lay between the germline ends. This CDR3 has 15 amino acids. The CDR3 sequence: CARCPESRGTDTQYF. CDR3 DNA sequence: TGCGCCAGATGCCCTGAAAGCAGGGGCACAGATACGCAGTATTTT.

The rearrangement joins TRBV30 to TRBJ2-3, with 9 bases matching TRBD2. The CDR3 has 14 amino acids. The J segment lost 2 bases and the V segment lost 4 bases, leaving 4 bases of the junction unmatched. Germline CDR1 and CDR2: GTSNPN and SVGIG (reference sequence). CDR3 region: CAWKPGLATDTQYF. The DNA for the CDR3 is TGTGCCTGGAAGCCGGGACTAGCCACAGATACGCAGTATTTT. Using reference TRBV30 and TRBJ2-3 for the parts outside the CDR3, the full variable domain is SQTIHQWPATLVQPVGSPLSLECTVEGTSNPNLYWYRQAAGRGLQLLFYSVGIGQISSEVPQNLSASRPQDRQFILSSKKLLLSDSGFYLCAWKPGLATDTQYFGPGTRLTVL.

In the case of this clone: This sample includes further DNA sequences coding for the same CDR3. The chain links TRBV5-6 to TRBJ2-7; 9 bases are shared with TRBD1. The CDR3 loop spans 15 amino acids. Germline V CDR1 and CDR2: SGHDT, YYEEEE. V lost 4 bases and J lost 0; bases outside the gene matches: 5. The CDR3 here is CASSLPGQGSYEQYF. DNA for the CDR3: TGTGCCAGCAGCCTGCCGGGACAGGGCTCCTACGAGCAGTACTTC.

The chain combines TRBV18 with TRBJ2-3, with TRBD1 identical over 8 bases. This CDR3 has 17 residues. After removal of 5 bases from V and 2 bases from J, the junction contained 12 bases not matched to a gene. CDR1 is KGHSH and CDR2 is LQKENI in the germline V gene. CDR3 residues: CASSTYGTGGVTDTQYF. CDR3 coding DNA: TGTGCCAGCTCAACGTACGGGACAGGTGGCGTCACAGATACGCAGTATTTT.

CDR3 region: CASSPRNAPSGGSSYEQYF. The CDR3 nucleotides read TGCGCCAGCAGCCCCCGCAACGCCCCGAGCGGGGGGAGCTCCTACGAGCAGTACTTC. The chain combines TRBV4-1 with TRBJ2-7; 9 positions match TRBD2. The CDR3 has 19 residues. Germline V gene lookup returns CDR1 MGHRA and CDR2 YSYEKL. Unmatched junction bases numbered 16, after V lost 4 bases and J lost 0 bases.

The count of this clone is one. The chain links TRBV11-2 to TRBJ1-1; TRBD1 matches 8 bases. The germline V gene encodes CDR1 SGHAT and CDR2 FQNNGV. J lost 4 bases, V lost 5 bases, and 6 bases had no gene match. The CDR3 is made up of 14 amino acids. CDR3 residues: CASSRQGTGTEAFF. The CDR3 nucleotides read TGTGCCAGCAGCCGACAGGGGACGGGCACTGAAGCTTTCTTT. Variable domain in full (rest from reference TRBV11-2 and TRBJ1-1): EAGVAQSPRYKIIEKRQSVAFWCNPISGHATLYWYQQILGQGPKLLIQFQNNGVVDDSQLPKDRFSAERLKGVDSTLKIQPAKLEDSAVYLCASSRQGTGTEAFFGQGTRLTVV.

The CDR3 nucleotides read TGTGCCACCAGCAGAGCCCGGGAGGGGGGGGCGCTGGCCAAAAACATTCAGTACTTC. Its protein is CATSRAREGGALAKNIQYF. This chain connects TRBV15 to TRBJ2-4; 8 bases are shared with TRBD2. Germline V gene sequence: CDR1 LNHNV, CDR2 YYDKDF (reference sequence). The CDR3 has 19 amino acids. The ends lost 1 base at V and 1 base at J; junction bases unmatched: 12.

The V gene is TRBV7-9, the J gene TRBJ1-1; TRBD1 agrees at 8 bases. CDR3 size: 13 residues. V gave up 0 bases and J gave up 6 bases; unmatched junction bases: 0. Germline values: CDR1 SEHNR, CDR2 FQNEAQ (reference sequence). DNA of the CDR3: TGTGCCAGCAGCTTAGCACAGGGGGCTGAAGCTTTCTTT. Protein product: CASSLAQGAEAFF. Supplemented by reference TRBV7-9 and TRBJ1-1, the full variable domain reads DTGVSQNPRHKITKRGQNVTFRCDPISEHNRLYWYRQTLGQGPEFLTYFQNEAQLEKSRLLSDRFSAERPKGSFSTLEIQRTEQGDSAMYLCASSLAQGAEAFFGQGTRLTVV.

The chain uses TRBV5-4 and TRBJ1-3; D remains unclear. CDR1 is SGHNT, CDR2 YYREEE, per germline (reference sequence). CDR3 length: 14 residues. Between the trimmed V and J ends, which lost 5 bases and 4 bases, there was a span of 13 bases. In DNA form, the CDR3 reads TGTGCCAGCAGTGAGGAAACTCACGGAAACACCATATATTTT. This translates into CASSEETHGNTIYF. Variable domain in full (rest from reference TRBV5-4 and TRBJ1-3): ETGVTQSPTHLIKTRGQQVTLRCSSQSGHNTVSWYQQALGQGPQFIFQYYREEENGRGNFPPRFSGLQFPNYSSELNVNALELDDSALYLCASSEETHGNTIYFGEGSWLTVV.

CDR3 residues: CASSKTSVQETQYF. For the CDR3, the DNA is TGTGCCAGCAGCAAGACTAGCGTGCAAGAGACCCAGTACTTC. This chain uses TRBV7-2 with TRBJ2-5; TRBD2 matches 8 bases. The CDR3 contains 14 residues. With V trimmed by 5 bases and J by 2 bases, 4 bases remained unmatched. In germline, CDR1 is SGHTA, CDR2 FQGNSA.